This T cell receptor (beta chain) is from a study of T cell responses to AZD1222 COVID-19 vaccine (dated by TCRdb to 2020 to 2022). General notes on the study: AZD1222 recipients given second doses at about 4 weeks or at about 12 weeks were pooled, since spike-specific TCR depth and breadth were not found to differ between the two schedules. Enrollment into the trials was organized by age into subgroups of 18-55, 56-69 and 70-plus years, and those subgroups contained roughly 160, 29 and 62 TCR-sequenced participants, respectively. A total of approximately 240 trial participants underwent TCR sequencing, of whom around 200 received two doses of AZD1222 and about 26 received two doses of the MenACWY control vaccine.

From a lookup of the germline V gene, CDR1 and CDR2 are KGHSH and LQKENI. The CDR3 measures 14 amino acids from cysteine to phenylalanine. Solely the CDR3 DNA is kept, with 42 bases framed from the first base. The CDR3 regions of human TCRbeta chains were subjected to immunosequencing. The published analysis was carried out like this. TCRs in the repertoires were matched against a reference library of SARS-CoV-2-specific TCRs that had been generated with the MIRA antigen-specificity platform. Breadth was defined as the fraction of unique TCRs that were SARS-CoV-2-associated, and depth was defined as the fraction of total T cells that were SARS-CoV-2-associated. Each spike-specific TCR was assigned to its reactive spike region and to a CD4 or CD8 class using the MIRA data. Log10-transformed breadth and depth values were compared by one-way ANOVA with Sidak's multiple comparisons tests. In its TCRdb copy, this immuneACCESS table keeps in-frame sequences only and misses some clones. Where compared with another copy, unresolved V genes explain less than half of these, and the others have no known cause. The DNA was the basis for D and trimming; V, J and clone size are from that table. The sample table lists roughly 140,000 clones, about 93% of them with a count of one. Of the sample, 4.5% to 5.5% is held by the ten largest clones.

To note about this clone: Its binding antigen is unknown. No per-base quality is available; no much larger clone lies one base away.

On the study overall, not on this receptor specifically: Reportedly, almost half of the unique spike-specific TCRs recognized epitopes lying outside the regions that are mutated in the B.1.351 and B.1.1.7 variants. In the small 56-69-year group, the increase in depth fell short of significance, most likely because of low power. Because no samples from the day 14 peak response were available, repertoires could be characterized only after the peak T cell response. Spike-specific TCR breadth and depth rose significantly after two AZD1222 doses compared with day 0 and with MenACWY recipients. The whole spike protein was spanned by vaccine-associated CD4 TCRs, and dominant responses were seen in regions 160-218 and 743-854. Most participants were white British and females outnumbered males, and the authors suggested that clonal diversity may have been underestimated. Conclusions about previously exposed vaccinees were limited because only a handful of AZD1222 recipients were SARS-CoV-2 seropositive at baseline.

Interpreted using the paper, the time point label stands for: baseline before first vaccination. Vaccinee samples were obtained from the UK trials COV001 and COV002, which included a single-blind randomized controlled phase 2/3 trial of AZD1222 (ChAdOx1 nCoV-19) in healthy adults. For TCRbeta chain sequencing, PBMC samples from trial participants were taken at day 0 and at day 28 after the second dose. The sequence was collected from an adult in good health. The sequence links TRBV18 to TRBJ2-7, with 7 central nucleotides matching TRBD2. This sample comprised peripheral blood, obtained on day 0 of AZD1222 vaccination. The sequence in DNA is TGTGCAGCCAACCGGGGGGTGAGCTCCTACGAGCAGTACTTC. Protein translation: CAANRGVSSYEQYF.